Listed below are T cell receptor beta chains from one sample, sequenced in a study of PD-1 blockade in classical Hodgkin lymphoma. Using immunoSEQ multiplex PCR, the repertoire was profiled, and TCRdb retains in-frame clones only, with some absent. Seen here are about 86,000 clones, nearly 90% observed once, and the top ten hold about 10%. Specimen: peripheral blood mononuclear cells (PBMCs), collected before the second cycle of nivolumab. The receptors come from a human donor with classical Hodgkin lymphoma. CDR3s include the opening cysteine and the closing phenylalanine or tryptophan. D genes are given only for firm matches. A row's size may be missing; if present it is once, few, many or a size class.

>-|TRBJ2-7|-|TRBV20-1
TGCAGTGCTAGTTCGTCCGAGCAGTACTTC
CSASSSEQYF
>-|TRBJ1-4|TRBD1|TRBV13
TGTGCCAGCAGCTCAGGGACAGGGGAGGAAAAACTGTTTTTT
CASSSGTGEEKLFF
>once|TRBJ2-1|-|TRBV6-4
TGTGCCAGCAGTGACCAATCCTGGGGGGATGAGCAGTTCTTC
CASSDQSWGDEQFF
>-|TRBJ2-3|-|TRBV11-3
TGTGCCAGCAGCTCCCATACAGGGACAGATACGCAGTATTTT
CASSSHTGTDTQYF
>-|TRBJ2-3|-|TRBV7-9
TGTGCCAGCAGCTTATGGTTAAATACAGGTGCGGATACGCAGTATTTT
CASSLWLNTGADTQYF
>-|TRBJ1-3|-|TRBV18
TGTGCCAGCTCACCAATCTCCGCAACTGGAAACACCATATATTTT
CASSPISATGNTIYF
>-|TRBJ2-2|-|TRBV6-4
TGTGCCAGCAGTGCTAGGCAGGAGAACACCGGGGAGCTGTTTTTT
CASSARQENTGELFF
>-|TRBJ1-5|-|TRBV4-1
TGCGCCAGCAGCCAAGAGGGGGGTGGCAATCAGCCCCAGCATTTT
CASSQEGGGNQPQHF
>-|TRBJ2-5|TRBD1|TRBV14
TGTGCCAGCAGCCGAACGACAGGGTGGGAGACCCAGTACTTC
CASSRTTGWETQYF
>-|TRBJ2-3|-|TRBV4-1
TGCGCCAGCAGCCAAGGACTAGTGGTATCGGATACGCAGTATTTT
CASSQGLVVSDTQYF
>-|TRBJ2-1|TRBD1|TRBV28
TGTGCCAGCAGCCCTCCGGGACAGGGGGCAAATGAGCAGTTCTTC
CASSPPGQGANEQFF
>-|TRBJ2-1|TRBD2|TRBV10-2
TGCGCCAGCAGTCAACACCGGACGGGAGGGATCAATGAGCAGTTCTTC
CASSQHRTGGINEQFF
>-|TRBJ1-2|-|TRBV4-2
TGTGCCAGCAGCCTAAGGAGGGGGGATGGCTACACCTTC
CASSLRRGDGYTF
>-|TRBJ2-1|TRBD2|TRBV27
TGTGCCAGCACCTTCGGGACTAGCGGGACTAATGAGCAGTTCTTC
CASTFGTSGTNEQFF
>-|TRBJ2-4|TRBD1|TRBV11-2
TGTGCCAGCAGCTTAGATCTCTCCGGGACAGGGTCCAAAAACATTCAGTACTTC
CASSLDLSGTGSKNIQYF
>-|TRBJ2-7|-|TRBV4-1
TGCGCCAGCAGCGTCCTGACAGGAGACTACGAGCAGTACTTC
CASSVLTGDYEQYF
>once|TRBJ1-2|-|TRBV28
TGTGCCAGCAGTTGGTGGGGGCACTATGGCTACACCTTC
CASSWWGHYGYTF
>-|TRBJ2-3|TRBD2|TRBV28
TGTGCCAGCAGTTTACCCGGGACTAGCGGGAGATTCCGCGAGACAGATACGCAGTATTTT
CASSLPGTSGRFRETDTQYF
>-|TRBJ2-2|TRBD2|TRBV19
TGTGCCAGTAGGCCGCTAGCGGGATACGTAACCACCGGGGAGCTGTTTTTT
CASRPLAGYVTTGELFF
>once|TRBJ2-7|-|TRBV29-1
TGCAGCGTTGAAGGGATGGGGGGATACGGCGAGCAGTACTTC
CSVEGMGGYGEQYF
>-|TRBJ2-7|TRBD1|TRBV5-1
TGCGCCAGCAGCTTGGTTGGACAGGGGGCACGGGAGCAGTACTTC
CASSLVGQGAREQYF
>once|TRBJ2-7|-|TRBV7-8
TGTGCCAGCAGCTTGGGCAGTACCTACGAGCAGTACTTC
CASSLGSTYEQYF
>many|TRBJ1-2|-|TRBV9
TGTGCCAGCAGCGTATCATCAGGGCCTAACTATGGCTACACCTTC
CASSVSSGPNYGYTF
>-|TRBJ2-5|-|TRBV7-2
TGTGCCAGCAGCGTCGGACCCGGACTTCGGCCCAGTAGGGAGACCCAGTACTTC
CASSVGPGLRPSRETQYF
>-|TRBJ2-3|-|TRBV7-8
TGTGCCAGCAGCTTATCTGCGAGTAGCACAGATACGCAGTATTTT
CASSLSASSTDTQYF
>-|TRBJ2-7|-|TRBV11-1
TGTGCCAGCAGCCGTGGGGGGGCGGGAGTTAACGAGCAGTACTTC
CASSRGGAGVNEQYF
>-|TRBJ2-7|TRBD1|TRBV28
TGTGCCAGCAGTTTGGGTTTCGGACAGGGGGCTTACGAGCAGTACTTC
CASSLGFGQGAYEQYF
>-|TRBJ2-1|TRBD2|TRBV5-1
TGCGCCAGCAGCTCCTCAGGACTAGCGGGCTACAATGAGCAGTTCTTC
CASSSSGLAGYNEQFF
>-|TRBJ2-3|-|TRBV6-4
TGTGCCAGCACGCCCTTGACTAGATCCGCCACAGATACGCAGTATTTT
CASTPLTRSATDTQYF